This T cell receptor (beta chain) originates from a study of T cell responses to AZD1222 COVID-19 vaccine. V was pared by 3 bases and J by 0 bases, with 3 bases between. The CDR3 length is 12 residues. Produced via immunoSEQ multiplex PCR; TCRdb's table is partial and in-frame only. Here the sample spans 150,000 to 200,000 clones, 94% being singletons. General study points: Females made up more of the donors, who were largely white British, and clonal diversity may have come out too low.

With regard to this clone: Its antigen is still unknown.

The chain combines TRBV12-3 or TRBV12-4 with TRBJ2-7; D is unresolved. This specimen consisted of peripheral blood, obtained 28 days after the second AZD1222 dose. The sequence derives from an adult who received the AZD1222 COVID-19 vaccine. The CDR3, as DNA: TGTGCCAGCAGTTTCTACTCCTACGAGCAGTACTTC. Residues: CASSFYSYEQYF.